The clone carrying this T cell receptor beta chain was observed a few times. Its cognate antigen is unknown. The V gene's germline CDR1 is MNHEY and CDR2 SMNVEV (reference sequence). Trimming left V 3 bases short and J 3 bases short, with 13 bases between. The CDR3 covers 15 residues. At least 6 micrograms of total RNA were extracted per sample. A second about 7 to 11 cycle PCR used barcoded and J-beta primers. Each CDR3 protein is one row after TCRdb ran MiXCR on the 5' RACE reads. The sample lists approximately 800,000 distinct CDR3 sequences, around a quarter seen once, with approximately 4% in the top ten. These data come from a study of blood T cells in healthy people across ages. Whole-study findings and limits: What prevented conclusive comparison of naive and antigen-experienced cells was that PBMCs were unsorted. Estimates based on one million T cells were treated as lower bounds.

This sample was also put to use in a study of T cells of mothers and their children. That study reports: No clone of persistent microchimeric T cells was detected.

Sequenced: blood. This TCR was sampled from a boy between 5 and 17 years old in good health. V is TRBV27 and J is TRBJ2-3; no definite D call. In DNA form, the CDR3 reads TGTGCCAGCAGTTTGAAAACCCCCGCTACAGATACGCAGTATTTT. Its protein product is CASSLKTPATDTQYF.